Sequencing of this T cell receptor (beta chain) was carried out in a study of OX40 agonist ivuxolimab in advanced cancers. Method: immunoSEQ multiplex PCR; TCRdb's copy keeps in-frame clones and lacks some. Among 40,000 to 60,000 clones listed, about nine tenths were seen once. CDR1 is SGHKS, CDR2 YYEKEE, per germline (reference sequence). This CDR3 spans 14 amino acids. With 4 bases clipped from V and 5 bases from J, the junction kept 4 bases outside the gene matches. The source was CD4+ or CD8+ T cells sorted from blood, collected in a trial of the OX40 agonist ivuxolimab. The source is an adult with an advanced solid tumor such as melanoma, head and neck, liver or kidney cancer. V is TRBV5-5 and J is TRBJ2-7; 12 bases align to TRBD1. CDR3: CASSPGTGGHEQYF. The CDR3 nucleotides read TGTGCCAGCAGCCCCGGGACAGGGGGCCACGAGCAGTACTTC.